One and the same sample provided the 10 T cell receptor beta chains below, sequenced in a study of blood T cells in healthy people across ages. A sample-barcoded 5' primer and a J-beta primer mix were used in a second PCR of about 6 to 12 cycles. One entry per CDR3 protein, called by TCRdb with MiXCR from the 5' RACE reads. This repertoire shows more than 800,000 distinct CDR3 sequences, under 30% found once; its top ten account for 17%. Input material: blood. The receptors shown here come from a woman older than 75 in good health.

This clonotype was observed a handful of times. The chain joins TRBV6-4 to TRBJ2-3; TRBD2 matches 11 bases. CDR1 and CDR2 (germline): MRHNA, SNTAGT. V shed 7 bases and J 0 bases; nucleotides not matched to a gene: 18. The CDR3 extends over 20 amino acids. This CDR3 is CASNLSEGSGGVRSTDTQYF. The CDR3 DNA reads as TGTGCCAGCAACCTTTCTGAAGGTAGCGGGGGGGTTCGTAGCACAGATACGCAGTATTTT.

The chain uses TRBV27 and TRBJ2-3; 12 nucleotides match TRBD2. This CDR3 is built from 19 residues. CDR1 and CDR2 (germline): MNHEY, SMNVEV (reference sequence). The junction had 10 bases not matched to a gene; V was cut back by 3 bases and J by 0 bases. CDR3 coding DNA: TGTGCCAGCAGTTTTCCGGCTAGCGGGAGGGCCACTAGCACAGATACGCAGTATTTT. Translation gives CASSFPASGRATSTDTQYF.

There are many counts of this clonotype. This chain joins TRBV3-1 and TRBJ2-1; TRBD1 aligns across 7 bases. The CDR3 runs 14 residues. From germline, CDR1 is LGHDT and CDR2 YNNKEL (reference sequence). V shed 1 base and J 3 bases; nucleotides not matched to a gene: 0. CDR3 nucleotide sequence: TGTGCCAGCAGCCAAGGGACAGGCTACAATGAGCAGTTCTTC. Translation: CASSQGTGYNEQFF.

This clonotype appeared a few times. The J gene is TRBJ2-1, the V gene TRBV6-5, with TRBD1 matching 9 bases. This CDR3 spans 15 amino acids. Germline V gene sequence: CDR1 MNHEY, CDR2 SVGAGI. Trimming removed 1 base from V and 8 bases from J; junction bases left unmatched: 6. CDR3 loop: CASSYYRGLLDEQFF. CDR3 sequence (DNA): TGTGCCAGCAGTTACTACAGGGGGCTACTAGATGAGCAGTTCTTC.

On this clonotype itself: An end of the junction differs from the germline gene, which may be a read error. V usage is TRBV7-2 and J usage is TRBJ2-3; TRBD1 or TRBD2 may be the D gene (6 bases each). This CDR3 has 15 residues. The germline gives CDR1 SGHTA, CDR2 FQGNSA. The CDR3 reads CASSLDQGGPDAQYF. DNA of the CDR3: TGTGCCAGCAGCCTGGACCAAGGGGGGCCAGATGCGCAGTATTTT.

This clonotype was seen repeatedly, ten times or more. This sequence joins TRBV6-2 or TRBV6-3 and TRBJ1-5; D remains ambiguous. This CDR3 comprises 14 residues. V dropped 2 bases and J dropped 1 base, with 6 bases sitting between them. Germline V gene lookup returns CDR1 MNHEY and CDR2 SVGEGT. In nucleotides, the CDR3 is TGTGCCAGCAGTTACGTGGACAGCAATCAGCCCCAGCATTTT. This codes for CASSYVDSNQPQHF.

This clonotype was picked up one time. A read error may produce the germline difference seen at one junction end. This chain links TRBV11-2 with TRBJ2-1; D might be TRBD1 (7 bases). Germline loops: CDR1 SGHAT, CDR2 FQNNGV. The CDR3 length is 20 residues. The CDR3 region is CASSPPSGTGRGGPYNEQFF. The CDR3 coding sequence is TGTGCCAGCAGCCCACCATCCGGGACCGGGAGAGGGGGCCCCTACAACGAGCAGTTCTTC.

This clonotype was observed at least ten times. The gene calls are TRBV15 and TRBJ2-3; D not resolved. The CDR3 totals 14 residues. Trimming removed 1 base from V and 3 bases from J, with 8 bases in between. Germline values: CDR1 LNHNV, CDR2 YYDKDF (reference sequence). The CDR3: CATSRVSRTDTQYF. DNA of the CDR3: TGTGCCACCAGCAGAGTTAGTAGAACAGATACGCAGTATTTT.

The chain links TRBV30 to TRBJ1-5; no reliable D call. Between the trimmed V and J ends, which lost 1 base and 6 bases, there was a span of 10 bases. This CDR3 has 13 amino acids. Looked up from germline, CDR1 is GTSNPN and CDR2 is SVGIG (reference sequence). CDR3 region: CAWSGGIRQPQHF. The DNA for the CDR3 is TGTGCCTGGAGTGGAGGGATCCGTCAGCCCCAGCATTTT.

This clonotype was counted many times. The chain uses TRBV4-3 and TRBJ2-1, with 10 bases aligning to TRBD2. The germline V gene has CDR1 LGHNA and CDR2 YSLEER. The CDR3 runs to 13 residues. The ends lost 4 bases at V and 6 bases at J; junction bases unmatched: 0. The CDR3 DNA reads TGCGCCAGCAGCCGACTAGCGGGCAATGAGCAGTTCTTC. It yields the protein CASSRLAGNEQFF.